This T cell receptor beta chain is drawn from a study of blood T cell repertoires in COVID-19. At the level of the study: Collection of acute and convalescent COVID-19 samples took place in the United States, Italy and Spain. PBMCs, B-cell-depleted T cells, or T cells provided the cDNA or gDNA that made up the material.

Germline lookup yields CDR1 MRHNA and CDR2 SNTAGT. The CDR3 sequence is 17 residues long. V shed 6 bases and J 5 bases; nucleotides not matched to a gene: 14. The study drew participants aged 18 to 89 years from 20 to 30 US areas. The assay was immunoSEQ multiplex PCR, and TCRdb's table has in-frame clones only and misses some. This repertoire shows approximately 170,000 clones, 84% found once; its top ten account for roughly 8%. Sequencing input: PBMCs or T cells enriched from blood (not recorded which). This chain joins TRBV6-4 and TRBJ1-4, with TRBD1 matching 8 bases. The clonotype was recovered from a woman aged 45-65 years who had recovered from COVID-19. CDR3 sequence: CASSVPAFDRGNEKLFF. The DNA for the CDR3 is TGTGCCAGCAGCGTTCCGGCCTTCGACAGGGGCAATGAAAAACTGTTTTTT.